These 22 T cell receptor beta chains originate from one sample sequenced in a study of monozygotic twins with inflammatory bowel disease (dated by TCRdb to the late 2010s). The receptor library was made with 5' RACE. The sequencer listed for this sample is Illumina HiSeq 2500. Once TCRdb had reprocessed the reads, it stored one entry per CDR3 protein sequence and supplied no DNA. This sample's clone table shows around 190,000 distinct CDR3 sequences. Clones ranked in the top ten supply approximately 1.6% of the sample. The sequenced sample consisted of blood. The receptors come from a human donor with ulcerative colitis or Crohn's disease, or a healthy co-twin of an affected twin (not recorded which).

The chain combines TRBV19 with TRBJ1-6; TCRdb calls TRBD1, which cannot be checked without DNA. Germline V gives CDR1 LNHDA, CDR2 SQIVND (reference sequence). This CDR3 contains 14 residues. CDR3: CASSGRQANSPLHF. The variable domain in full, with the rest retrieved from reference TRBV19 and TRBJ1-6, is DGGITQSPKYLFRKEGQNVTLSCEQNLNHDAMYWYRQDPGQGLRLIYYSQIVNDFQKGDIAEGYSVSREKKESFPLTVTSAQKNPTAFYLCASSGRQANSPLHFGNGTRLTVT.

The rearrangement joins TRBV15 to TRBJ2-1; TCRdb returns TRBD2, unconfirmable since there is no DNA. CDR1 and CDR2 (germline): LNHNV, YYDKDF (reference sequence). The CDR3 is 16 amino acids. The CDR3 reads CATSGGAGGIYNEQFF.

The chain employs TRBV7-6 and TRBJ2-7; no DNA is available, so the TRBD1 call from TCRdb remains unchecked. This CDR3 has 15 residues. Germline loops: CDR1 SGHVS, CDR2 FNYEAQ. CDR3 protein: CASSPRRRGGYEQYF.

This chain uses TRBV18 with TRBJ1-1; the TCRdb call, TRBD1, lacks DNA for checking. CDR3 length: 17 amino acids. CDR1 and CDR2 from the germline V gene are KGHSH and LQKENI. CDR3 in amino acids: CASSPKGTTNRGTEAFF. Full variable domain (remainder filled in from reference TRBV18 and TRBJ1-1): NAGVMQNPRHLVRRRGQEARLRCSPMKGHSHVYWYRQLPEEGLKFMVYLQKENIIDESGMPKERFSAEFPKEGPSILRIQQVVRGDSAAYFCASSPKGTTNRGTEAFFGQGTRLTVV.

This chain connects TRBV10-3 to TRBJ2-3; TCRdb's D call of TRBD2 is untestable without DNA. The CDR3 has 14 amino acids. Per germline, CDR1 ENHRY and CDR2 SYGVKD. The CDR3 is CAISGGLGADTQYF.

This chain joins TRBV3-1 and TRBJ1-1; TCRdb proposes TRBD1, but this gene call is untestable without DNA. CDR1 is LGHDT, CDR2 YNNKEL, per germline (reference sequence). This CDR3 is 14 amino acids long. CDR3: CASSRWGVNTEAFF.

The CDR3 is CSVHTGTPSYEQYF. The chain is built from TRBV29-1 and TRBJ2-7; as DNA is missing, the TRBD1 call by TCRdb cannot be tested. Germline CDR1 is SQVTM and CDR2 is ANQGSEA. CDR3 length: 14 amino acids.

This chain connects TRBV27 to TRBJ2-7; there is no DNA to check the TCRdb D call of TRBD1. Germline V gives CDR1 MNHEY, CDR2 SMNVEV (reference sequence). The CDR3 is made up of 17 amino acids. The CDR3 protein is CASSLSHRGGPSYEQYF.

The gene calls are TRBV5-1 and TRBJ2-5; TCRdb proposes TRBD1, but this gene call is untestable without DNA. Germline values: CDR1 SGHRS, CDR2 YFSETQ. This CDR3 has 14 amino acids. CDR3 amino acids: CASSLERRGETQYF. The complete variable domain, with remaining parts taken from reference TRBV5-1 and TRBJ2-5, reads KAGVTQTPRYLIKTRGQQVTLSCSPISGHRSVSWYQQTPGQGLQFLFEYFSETQRNKGNFPGRFSGRQFSNSRSEMNVSTLELGDSALYLCASSLERRGETQYFGPGTRLLVL.

The J gene is TRBJ1-2, the V gene TRBV18; TCRdb designates TRBD1, a call that cannot be tested without DNA. The CDR3 covers 16 residues. Germline V gene sequence: CDR1 KGHSH, CDR2 LQKENI. CDR3 residues: CASSPDDRGRNYGYTF.

The chain joins TRBV5-1 to TRBJ2-3. The CDR3 extends over 13 amino acids. CDR1 is SGHRS and CDR2 is YFSETQ in the germline V gene. The CDR3 here is CASSLRSSDTQYF. The full variable domain, with the rest looked up from reference TRBV5-1 and TRBJ2-3, is KAGVTQTPRYLIKTRGQQVTLSCSPISGHRSVSWYQQTPGQGLQFLFEYFSETQRNKGNFPGRFSGRQFSNSRSEMNVSTLELGDSALYLCASSLRSSDTQYFGPGTRLTVL.

The chain has TRBV6-6 and TRBJ2-7; TCRdb reports TRBD1, a call that lacks DNA to check it against. In germline, CDR1 is MNHNY, CDR2 SVGAGI (reference sequence). CDR3 length equals 13 residues. This CDR3 reads CASAWDSYYEQYF.

The rearrangement uses TRBV10-3 and TRBJ1-5. The V gene's germline CDR1 is ENHRY and CDR2 SYGVKD. This CDR3 contains 15 residues. CDR3 sequence reads: CATSEFGGSNQPQHF.

This chain links TRBV3-1 with TRBJ2-3; the TCRdb call, TRBD2, lacks DNA for checking. Germline V gene sequence: CDR1 LGHDT, CDR2 YNNKEL (reference sequence). The CDR3 sequence is 15 residues long. The CDR3: CASSQDGGLRDTQYF.

The CDR3 loop is CASRRQGAQTTTEAFF. V and J are TRBV7-8 and TRBJ1-1; the D call from TCRdb, TRBD1, cannot be confirmed without DNA. CDR1 is SGHVS, CDR2 FQNEAQ, per germline. This CDR3 has 16 amino acids. Looking up the rest from reference TRBV7-8 and TRBJ1-1 gives the full variable domain: GAGVSQSPRYKVAKRGQDVALRCDPISGHVSLFWYQQALGQGPEFLTYFQNEAQLDKSGLPSDRFFAERPEGSVSTLKIQRTQQEDSAVYLCASRRQGAQTTTEAFFGQGTRLTVV.

The chain recombines TRBV6-2 or TRBV6-3 with TRBJ2-1; TCRdb lists TRBD2, though no DNA is available to test this call. CDR1 and CDR2 from the germline V gene are MNHEY and SVGEGT. This CDR3 comprises 12 residues. This CDR3 is CASSYISYSQFF.

The gene calls are TRBV20-1 and TRBJ2-5; the TCRdb call, TRBD1, lacks DNA for checking. The CDR3 consists of 16 residues. Germline V lookup: CDR1 DFQATT, CDR2 SNEGSKA (reference sequence). The CDR3 protein is CSASPPVLGYSETQYF.

The genes are TRBV28 and TRBJ2-7; TCRdb's D gene call, TRBD1, goes unchecked for lack of DNA. The CDR3 runs 14 residues. From germline, CDR1 is MDHEN and CDR2 SYDVKM. CDR3 in amino acids: CASSFTGTGYEQYF.

This chain connects TRBV12-3 or TRBV12-4 to TRBJ2-3; the D call of TRBD2 rests on TCRdb alone, since no DNA is present to check it. CDR3 length: 17 residues. The CDR3 loop is CASSPGSSGGITDTQYF.

The chain has TRBV2 and TRBJ1-6; there is no DNA to check the TCRdb D call of TRBD1. CDR1 SNHLY and CDR2 FYNNEI come from the germline V gene. This CDR3 is 15 amino acids long. CDR3 sequence reads: CASKTLTGGGSPLHF.

V gene TRBV11-2 combines with J gene TRBJ2-2; the D gene TCRdb calls, TRBD2, cannot be checked with no DNA. CDR1 and CDR2 from the germline V gene are SGHAT and FQNNGV. The CDR3 is 18 amino acids. CDR3 amino acids: CASSLSILAGVLTGELFF.

The genes are TRBV19 and TRBJ1-5; lacking DNA, the TRBD1 call made by TCRdb goes unchecked. The CDR3 length is 15 residues. Looked up from germline, CDR1 is LNHDA and CDR2 is SQIVND (reference sequence). The chain's CDR3 is CASSIGQADNQPQHF.